The clone carrying this TCR beta chain showed up many times. The target antigen is unknown. TCRdb used MiXCR to reprocess the 5' RACE reads, holding one entry per CDR3 protein. The table has approximately 6,600 distinct CDR3 sequences, 1.3% seen once. The CDR3 has 15 residues. The germline V gene has CDR1 ENHRY and CDR2 SYGVKD. Trimming stripped 10 bases from V and 11 bases from J, with 27 bases between. The data were obtained in a study of spatial heterogeneity in lung cancer. Time point in this sample: sample taken at primary tumor resection. The donors were about 72 patients with non-small cell lung cancer that was early-stage and untreated. In each case, whole RNA from tumor, nontumor lung or frozen PBMC was sequenced unsorted. General study points: Mutation tallies in tumors tracked expanded intratumoral alpha and beta TCR counts.

V usage is TRBV10-3 and J usage is TRBJ1-5; tentatively, D is TRBD1 (5 bases). The TCR comes from a male donor with early-stage non-small cell lung cancer. Sequencing was performed on lung tumor tissue, taken at surgery. The chain's CDR3 is CATQEGSLQGAAQHF. The DNA of the CDR3 is TGTGCCACTCAGGAGGGCAGCCTTCAAGGGGCAGCCCAGCATTTT.